This TCR delta chain emerged from a study of gamma-delta T cells after stem cell transplantation. V shed 0 bases, J shed 2 bases, and the junction held 6 bases outside the gene matches. CDR1 and CDR2 (germline): TSWWSYY, QGS. This CDR3 is built from 17 residues. TCRdb fed the RT-PCR reads into CATT to redo clone calling. The sample holds a few thousand delta-chain clones; 25% to 30% are singletons and the top ten take roughly a third. V is TRDV1 and J is TRDJ1, with TRDD3 matching 10 bases. The sequence was collected from a human donor. It is not recorded whose cells these are; they may come from a transplant donor. Material: gamma-delta T cells. The CDR3 sequence is CALGELWGDTGTDKLIF. CDR3 DNA: TGTGCTCTTGGGGAACTGTGGGGGGATACGGGGACCGATAAACTCATCTTT.